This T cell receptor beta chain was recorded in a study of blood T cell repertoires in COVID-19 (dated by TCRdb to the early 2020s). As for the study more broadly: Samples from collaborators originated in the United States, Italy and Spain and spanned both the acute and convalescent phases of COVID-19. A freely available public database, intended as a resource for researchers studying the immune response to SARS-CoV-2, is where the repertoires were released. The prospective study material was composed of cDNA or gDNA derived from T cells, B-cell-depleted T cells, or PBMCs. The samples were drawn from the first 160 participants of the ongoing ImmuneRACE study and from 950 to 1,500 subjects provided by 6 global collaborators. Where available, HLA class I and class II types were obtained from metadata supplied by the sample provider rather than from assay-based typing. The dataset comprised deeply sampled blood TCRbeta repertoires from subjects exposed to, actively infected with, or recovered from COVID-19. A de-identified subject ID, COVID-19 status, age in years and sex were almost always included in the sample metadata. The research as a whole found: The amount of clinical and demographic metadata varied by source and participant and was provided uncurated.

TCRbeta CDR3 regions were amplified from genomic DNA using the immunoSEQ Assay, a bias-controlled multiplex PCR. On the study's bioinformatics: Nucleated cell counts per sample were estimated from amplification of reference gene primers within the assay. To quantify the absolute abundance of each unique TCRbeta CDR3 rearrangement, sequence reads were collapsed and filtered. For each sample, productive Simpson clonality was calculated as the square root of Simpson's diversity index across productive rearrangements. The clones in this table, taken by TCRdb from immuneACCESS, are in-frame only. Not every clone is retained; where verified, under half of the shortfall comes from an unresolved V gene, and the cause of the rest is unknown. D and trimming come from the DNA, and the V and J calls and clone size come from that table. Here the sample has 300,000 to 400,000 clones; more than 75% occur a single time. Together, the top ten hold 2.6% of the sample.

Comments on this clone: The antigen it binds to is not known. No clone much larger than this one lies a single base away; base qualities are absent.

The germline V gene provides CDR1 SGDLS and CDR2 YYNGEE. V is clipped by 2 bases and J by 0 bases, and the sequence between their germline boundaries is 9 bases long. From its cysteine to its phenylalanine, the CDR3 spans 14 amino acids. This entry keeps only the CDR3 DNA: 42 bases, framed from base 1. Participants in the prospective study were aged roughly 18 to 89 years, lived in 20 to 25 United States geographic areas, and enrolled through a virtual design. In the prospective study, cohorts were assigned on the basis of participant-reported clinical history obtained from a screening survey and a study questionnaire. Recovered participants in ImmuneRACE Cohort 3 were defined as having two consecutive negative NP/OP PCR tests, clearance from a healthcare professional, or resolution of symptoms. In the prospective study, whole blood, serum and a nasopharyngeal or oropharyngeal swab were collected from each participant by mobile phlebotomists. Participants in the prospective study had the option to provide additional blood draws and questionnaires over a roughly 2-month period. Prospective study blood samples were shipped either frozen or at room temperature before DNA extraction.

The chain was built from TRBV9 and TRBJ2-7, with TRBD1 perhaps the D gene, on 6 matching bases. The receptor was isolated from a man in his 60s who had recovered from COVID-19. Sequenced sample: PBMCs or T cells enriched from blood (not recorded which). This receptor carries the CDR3 CASSVTGSSYEQYF. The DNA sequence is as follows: TGTGCCAGCAGCGTTACAGGGAGCTCCTACGAGCAGTACTTC. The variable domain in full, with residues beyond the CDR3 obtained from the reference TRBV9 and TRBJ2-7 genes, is DSGVTQTPKHLITATGQRVTLRCSPRSGDLSVYWYQQSLDQGLQFLIQYYNGEERAKGNILERFSAQQFPDLHSELNLSSLELGDSALYFCASSVTGSSYEQYFGPGTRLTVT.